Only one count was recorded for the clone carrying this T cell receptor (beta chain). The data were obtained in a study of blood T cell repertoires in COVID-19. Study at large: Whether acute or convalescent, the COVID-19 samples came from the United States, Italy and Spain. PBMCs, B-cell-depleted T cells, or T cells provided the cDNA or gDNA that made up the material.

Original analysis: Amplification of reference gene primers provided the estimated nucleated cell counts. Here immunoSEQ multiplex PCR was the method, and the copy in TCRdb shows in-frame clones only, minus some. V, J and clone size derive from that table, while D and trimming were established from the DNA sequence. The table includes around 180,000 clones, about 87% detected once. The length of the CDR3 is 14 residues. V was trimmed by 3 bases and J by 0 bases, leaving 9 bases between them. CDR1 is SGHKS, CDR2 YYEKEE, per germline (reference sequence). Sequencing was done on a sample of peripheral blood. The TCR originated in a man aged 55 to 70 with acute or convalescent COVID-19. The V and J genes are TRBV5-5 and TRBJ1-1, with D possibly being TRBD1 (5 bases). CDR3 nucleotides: TGTGCCAGCAGCTCTTGGGGGGTGAACACTGAAGCTTTCTTT. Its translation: CASSSWGVNTEAFF.